A single sample is the source of the 5 T cell receptor beta chains below, sequenced in a study of cytomegalovirus exposure and HLA in healthy donors. Primers for the PCR totalled 60 Vbeta and 13 Jbeta. The data were produced by immunoSEQ multiplex PCR, yet TCRdb's version contains in-frame clones alone and is incomplete. Of some 180,000 clones listed, approximately 84% are singletons. The sample taken for sequencing was PBMCs. Source of these receptors: a girl aged 10 to 17 in good health and CMV-seropositive.

V usage is TRBV19 and J usage is TRBJ1-5; 7 bases are a match to TRBD1. CDR1 and CDR2 from the germline V gene are LNHDA and SQIVND (reference sequence). This CDR3 has 14 residues. V was pared by 4 bases and J by 7 bases, with 7 bases of the junction left unmatched. The DNA for the CDR3 is TGTGCCAGTAGTACCGACAGGGTGGAACAGCCCCAGCATTTT. Translating it yields CASSTDRVEQPQHF.

This chain connects TRBV2 to TRBJ2-7, with D maybe TRBD2 (6 bases). The CDR3 runs 12 residues. Germline V gene sequence: CDR1 SNHLY, CDR2 FYNNEI. V lost 6 bases, J lost 4 bases, and 10 bases lay in between. The CDR3 DNA reads TGTGCCAGCAGGGGGCTAGCGTACGAGCAGTACTTC. This codes for CASRGLAYEQYF. Using reference TRBV2 and TRBJ2-7 for the parts outside the CDR3, the full variable domain is EPEVTQTPSHQVTQMGQEVILRCVPISNHLYFYWYRQILGQKVEFLVSFYNNEISEKSEIFDDQFSVERPDGSNFTLKIRSTKLEDSAMYFCASRGLAYEQYFGPGTRLTVT.

The rearrangement uses TRBV2 and TRBJ1-5; D ambiguous. V lost 7 bases and J 3 bases, leaving 22 bases between the germline ends. The germline V gene encodes CDR1 SNHLY and CDR2 FYNNEI. The CDR3 totals 17 residues. CDR3 bases: TGTGCCAGCACTCCCAACCGGGCGGACTTAATCAATCAGCCCCAGCATTTT. Translation gives CASTPNRADLINQPQHF.

The rearrangement links TRBV10-1 to TRBJ2-7, with D possibly being TRBD2 (6 bases). V gave up 0 bases and J gave up 2 bases, with 8 bases separating them. Germline V gene data show CDR1 as WNHNN and CDR2 as SYGVQD (reference sequence). The CDR3 totals 14 residues. The CDR3 DNA reads as TGCGCCAGCAGTGAGTCTCCGGGAGCCTACGAGCAGTACTTC. Its translation: CASSESPGAYEQYF.

There are a few counts of this clone. V and J are TRBV19 and TRBJ2-7; tentative D call: TRBD2 (5 bases). Trimming removed 0 bases at V and 3 bases at J, with 15 bases between. The CDR3 consists of 16 residues. The V gene's germline CDR1 is LNHDA and CDR2 SQIVND (reference sequence). The CDR3 bases are TGTGCCAGTAGTATAGAGTGGGCCCGAGCGGTCTACGAGCAGTACTTC. It encodes CASSIEWARAVYEQYF.